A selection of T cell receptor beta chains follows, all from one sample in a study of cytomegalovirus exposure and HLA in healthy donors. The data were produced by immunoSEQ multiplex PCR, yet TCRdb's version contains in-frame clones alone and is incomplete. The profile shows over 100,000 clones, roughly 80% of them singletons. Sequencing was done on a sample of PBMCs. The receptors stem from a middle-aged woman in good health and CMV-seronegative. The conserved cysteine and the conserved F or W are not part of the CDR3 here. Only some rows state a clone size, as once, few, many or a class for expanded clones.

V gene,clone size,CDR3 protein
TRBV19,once,ASSIGGGNTEAF
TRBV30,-,AWRSGNTGELF
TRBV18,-,ASSPGSRASNEQF
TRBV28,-,ASSVGTGGYEQY
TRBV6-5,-,ASSLDRGATEAF
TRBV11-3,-,ASSLVATGLRQPQH
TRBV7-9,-,ASSLGERTEAF
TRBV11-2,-,ASSLDFTDTQY
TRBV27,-,ASSLTNRANYGYT
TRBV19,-,ASSGASGSADTQY
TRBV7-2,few,ASSSHWGGEDIQY